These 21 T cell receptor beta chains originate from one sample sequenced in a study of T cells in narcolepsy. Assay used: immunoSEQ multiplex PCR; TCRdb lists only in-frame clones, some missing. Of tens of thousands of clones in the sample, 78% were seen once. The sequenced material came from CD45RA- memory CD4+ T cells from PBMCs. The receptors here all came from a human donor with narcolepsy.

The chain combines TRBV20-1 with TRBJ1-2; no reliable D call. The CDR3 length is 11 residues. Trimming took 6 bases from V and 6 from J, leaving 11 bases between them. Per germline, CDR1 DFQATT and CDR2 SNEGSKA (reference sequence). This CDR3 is CSAHENDGYTF. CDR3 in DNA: TGCAGTGCCCACGAAAATGATGGCTACACCTTC.

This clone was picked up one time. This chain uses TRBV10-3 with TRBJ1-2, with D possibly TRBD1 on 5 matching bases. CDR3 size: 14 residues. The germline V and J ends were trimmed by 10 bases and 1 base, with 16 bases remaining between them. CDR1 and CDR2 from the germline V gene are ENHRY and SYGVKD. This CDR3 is CATRTEGRNYGYTF. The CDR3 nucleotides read TGTGCCACCAGAACGGAGGGACGTAACTATGGCTACACCTTC.

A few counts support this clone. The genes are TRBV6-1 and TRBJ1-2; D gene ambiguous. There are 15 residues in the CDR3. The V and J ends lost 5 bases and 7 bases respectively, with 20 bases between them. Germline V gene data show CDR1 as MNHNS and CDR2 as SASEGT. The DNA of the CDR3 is TGTGCCAGCAGTCCTACGGTCTCCAAGATTGGTGGCTACACCTTC. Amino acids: CASSPTVSKIGGYTF.

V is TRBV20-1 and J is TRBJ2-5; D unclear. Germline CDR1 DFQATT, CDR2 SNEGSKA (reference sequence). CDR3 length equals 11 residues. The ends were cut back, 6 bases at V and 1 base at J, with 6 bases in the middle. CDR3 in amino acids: CSALIQETQYF. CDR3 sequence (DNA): TGCAGTGCCTTGATCCAAGAGACCCAGTACTTC.

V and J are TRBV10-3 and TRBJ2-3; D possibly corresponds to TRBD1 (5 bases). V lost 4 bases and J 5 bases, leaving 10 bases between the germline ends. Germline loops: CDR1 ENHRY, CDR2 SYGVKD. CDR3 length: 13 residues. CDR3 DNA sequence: TGTGCCATCAGTGCAGGGCGGTTAGATACGCAGTATTTT. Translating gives CAISAGRLDTQYF.

This CDR3 reads CASSLRQPGGGYTF. The CDR3 DNA sequence: TGTGCCAGCAGCTTACGTCAGCCAGGGGGTGGCTACACCTTC. The rearrangement links TRBV7-8 to TRBJ1-2, with 7 nucleotides matching TRBD1. The trim removed 2 bases at V and 7 bases at J, leaving 7 bases unmatched. This CDR3 has 14 residues. Germline V gene data show CDR1 as SGHVS and CDR2 as FQNEAQ.

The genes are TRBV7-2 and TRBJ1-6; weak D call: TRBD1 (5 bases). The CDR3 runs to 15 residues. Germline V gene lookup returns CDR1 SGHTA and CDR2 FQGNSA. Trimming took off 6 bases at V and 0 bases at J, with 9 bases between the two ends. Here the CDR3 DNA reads TGTGCCAGCAGTCTGACAGCCTCCTATAATTCACCCCTCCACTTT. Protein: CASSLTASYNSPLHF.

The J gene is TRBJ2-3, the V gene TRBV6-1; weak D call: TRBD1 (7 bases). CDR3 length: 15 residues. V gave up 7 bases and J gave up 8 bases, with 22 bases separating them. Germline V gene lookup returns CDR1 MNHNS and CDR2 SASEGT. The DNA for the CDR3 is TGTGCCAGCACTCTAGTCCTCAGGGGGGTCGGTACGCAGTATTTT. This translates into CASTLVLRGVGTQYF.

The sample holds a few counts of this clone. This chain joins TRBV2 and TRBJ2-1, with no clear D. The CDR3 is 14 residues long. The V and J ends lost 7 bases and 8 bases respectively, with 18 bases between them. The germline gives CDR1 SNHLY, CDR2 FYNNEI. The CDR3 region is CASTANWQSDEQFF. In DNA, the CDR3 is TGTGCCAGCACTGCGAATTGGCAAAGCGATGAGCAGTTCTTC.

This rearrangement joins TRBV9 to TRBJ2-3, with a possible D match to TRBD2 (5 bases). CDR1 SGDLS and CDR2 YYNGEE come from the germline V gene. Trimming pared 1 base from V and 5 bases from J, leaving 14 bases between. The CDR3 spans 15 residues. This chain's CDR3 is CASSVTVGEIDTQYF. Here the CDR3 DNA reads TGTGCCAGCAGCGTAACCGTCGGGGAGATAGATACGCAGTATTTT.

CDR3 DNA sequence: TGTGCCAGCAGCTCCACTAGCGGGGGGGCCCGAACAGATACGCAGTATTTT. This gives the protein CASSSTSGGARTDTQYF. The rearrangement links TRBV7-3 to TRBJ2-3; 13 nucleotides agree with TRBD2. Germline V gene data show CDR1 as SGHTA and CDR2 as FQGTGA. The CDR3 has 17 residues. Trimming took 4 bases from V and 3 from J; bases not matched to a gene: 7.

The CDR3 is CSATAGTGNQPQHF. The CDR3 DNA follows: TGCAGCGCCACGGCAGGGACGGGCAATCAGCCCCAGCATTTT. The chain has TRBV29-1 and TRBJ1-5, with D possibly matching TRBD1 (5 bases). This CDR3 is 14 amino acids long. The germline CDR1 and CDR2 sequences are SQVTM and ANQGSEA. V was shortened by 7 bases and J by 2 bases, with 15 bases between the two germline ends.

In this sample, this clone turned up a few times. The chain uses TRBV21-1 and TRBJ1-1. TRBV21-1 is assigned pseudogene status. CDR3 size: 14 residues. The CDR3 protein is CASSQDREGTEAFF. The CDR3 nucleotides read TGTGCCAGCAGTCAAGACAGGGAGGGCACTGAAGCTTTCTTT.

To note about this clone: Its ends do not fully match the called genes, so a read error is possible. The CDR3 DNA reads as TGTGCTAGCAGTTCGGGCCCCGTCCATGAGCAGTTCTTC. It specifies CASSSGPVHEQFF. The chain couples TRBV7-7 to TRBJ2-1, with no clear D. Germline loops: CDR1 SSHAT, CDR2 FNYEAQ (reference sequence). This CDR3 is built from 13 residues.

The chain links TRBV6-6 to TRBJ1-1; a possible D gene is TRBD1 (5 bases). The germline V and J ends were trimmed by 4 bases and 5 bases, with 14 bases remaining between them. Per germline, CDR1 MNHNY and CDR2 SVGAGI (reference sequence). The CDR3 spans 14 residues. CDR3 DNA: TGTGCCAGCAGTTCATCAGGCCGGGGGACTGAAGCTTTCTTT. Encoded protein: CASSSSGRGTEAFF.

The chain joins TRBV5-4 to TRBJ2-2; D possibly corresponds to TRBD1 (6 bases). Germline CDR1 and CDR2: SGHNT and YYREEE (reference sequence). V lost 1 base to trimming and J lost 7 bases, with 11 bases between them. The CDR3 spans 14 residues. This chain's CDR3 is CASSLSQGFGELFF. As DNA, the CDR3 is TGTGCCAGCAGCTTGTCACAGGGATTCGGGGAGCTGTTTTTT.

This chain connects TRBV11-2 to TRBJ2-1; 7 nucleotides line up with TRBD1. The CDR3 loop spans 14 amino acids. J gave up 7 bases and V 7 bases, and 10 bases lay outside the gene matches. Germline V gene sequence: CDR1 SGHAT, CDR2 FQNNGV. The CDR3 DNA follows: TGTGCCAGCACCCAGGGGGTACGAGATAATGAGCAGTTCTTC. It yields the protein CASTQGVRDNEQFF.

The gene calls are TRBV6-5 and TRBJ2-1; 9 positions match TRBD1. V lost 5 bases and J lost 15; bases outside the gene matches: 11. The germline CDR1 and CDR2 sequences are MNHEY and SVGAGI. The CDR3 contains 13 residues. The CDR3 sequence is CASSDTAGTGWFF. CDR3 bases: TGTGCCAGCAGTGACACGGCAGGGACAGGGTGGTTCTTC.

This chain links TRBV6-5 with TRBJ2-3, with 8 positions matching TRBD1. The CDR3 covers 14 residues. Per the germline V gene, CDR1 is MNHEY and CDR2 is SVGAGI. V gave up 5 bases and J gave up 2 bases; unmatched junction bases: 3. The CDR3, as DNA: TGTGCCAGCAGTGGACAGGGCTACACAGATACGCAGTATTTT. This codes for CASSGQGYTDTQYF.

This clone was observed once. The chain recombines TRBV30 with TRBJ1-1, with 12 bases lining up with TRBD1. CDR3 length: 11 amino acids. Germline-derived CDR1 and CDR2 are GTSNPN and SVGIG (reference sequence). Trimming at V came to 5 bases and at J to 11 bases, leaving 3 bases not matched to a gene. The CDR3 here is CAWAGTGGAFF. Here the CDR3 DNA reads TGTGCCTGGGCCGGGACAGGGGGCGCTTTCTTT.

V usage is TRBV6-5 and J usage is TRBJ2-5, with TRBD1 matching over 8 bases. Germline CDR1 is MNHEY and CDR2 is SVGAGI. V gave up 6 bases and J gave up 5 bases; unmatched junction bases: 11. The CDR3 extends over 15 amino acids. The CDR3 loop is CASRGGQGRDETQYF. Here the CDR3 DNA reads TGTGCCAGCAGAGGAGGACAGGGTCGGGACGAGACCCAGTACTTC.